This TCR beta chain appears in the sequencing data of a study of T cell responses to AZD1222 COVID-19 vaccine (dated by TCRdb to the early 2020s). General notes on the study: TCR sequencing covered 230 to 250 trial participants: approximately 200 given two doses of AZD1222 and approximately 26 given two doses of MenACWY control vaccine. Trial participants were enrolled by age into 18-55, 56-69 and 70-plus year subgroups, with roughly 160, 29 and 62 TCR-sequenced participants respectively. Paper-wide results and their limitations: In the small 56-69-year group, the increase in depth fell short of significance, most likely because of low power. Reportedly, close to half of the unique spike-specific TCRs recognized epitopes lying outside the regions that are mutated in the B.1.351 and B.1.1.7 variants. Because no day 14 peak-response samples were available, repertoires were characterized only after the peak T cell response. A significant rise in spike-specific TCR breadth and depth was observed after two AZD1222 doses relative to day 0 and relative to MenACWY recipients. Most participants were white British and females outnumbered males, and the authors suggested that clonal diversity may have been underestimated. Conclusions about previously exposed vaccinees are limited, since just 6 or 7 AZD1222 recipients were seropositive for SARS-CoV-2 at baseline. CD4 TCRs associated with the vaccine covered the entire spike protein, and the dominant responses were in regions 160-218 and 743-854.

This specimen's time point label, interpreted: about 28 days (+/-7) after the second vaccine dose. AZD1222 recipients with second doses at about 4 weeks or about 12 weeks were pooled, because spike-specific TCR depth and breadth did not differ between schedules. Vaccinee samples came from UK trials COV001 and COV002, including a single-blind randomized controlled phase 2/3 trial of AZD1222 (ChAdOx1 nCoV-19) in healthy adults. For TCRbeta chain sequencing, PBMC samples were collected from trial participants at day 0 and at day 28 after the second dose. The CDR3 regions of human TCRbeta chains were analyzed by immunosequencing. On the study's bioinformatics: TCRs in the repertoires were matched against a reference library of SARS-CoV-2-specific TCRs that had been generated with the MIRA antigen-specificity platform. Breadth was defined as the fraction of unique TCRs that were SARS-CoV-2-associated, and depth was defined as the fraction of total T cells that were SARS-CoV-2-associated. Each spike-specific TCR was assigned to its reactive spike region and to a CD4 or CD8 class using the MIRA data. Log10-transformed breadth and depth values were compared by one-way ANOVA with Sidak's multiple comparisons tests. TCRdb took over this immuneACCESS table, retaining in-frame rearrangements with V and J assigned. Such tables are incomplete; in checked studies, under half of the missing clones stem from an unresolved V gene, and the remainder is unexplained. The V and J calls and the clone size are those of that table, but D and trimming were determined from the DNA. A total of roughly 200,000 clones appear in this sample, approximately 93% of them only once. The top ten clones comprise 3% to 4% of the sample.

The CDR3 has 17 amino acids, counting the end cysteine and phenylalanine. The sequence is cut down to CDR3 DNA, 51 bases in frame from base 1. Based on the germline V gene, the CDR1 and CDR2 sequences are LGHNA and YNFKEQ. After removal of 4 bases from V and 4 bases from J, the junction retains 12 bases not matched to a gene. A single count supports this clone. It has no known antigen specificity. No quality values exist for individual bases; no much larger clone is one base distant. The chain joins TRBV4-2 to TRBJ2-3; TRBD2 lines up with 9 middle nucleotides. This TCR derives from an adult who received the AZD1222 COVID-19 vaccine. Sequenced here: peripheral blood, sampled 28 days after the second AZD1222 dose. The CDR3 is CASSPLWGSGSSDTQYF. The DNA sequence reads TGTGCCAGCAGCCCGCTCTGGGGTAGCGGGAGTTCAGATACGCAGTATTTT.